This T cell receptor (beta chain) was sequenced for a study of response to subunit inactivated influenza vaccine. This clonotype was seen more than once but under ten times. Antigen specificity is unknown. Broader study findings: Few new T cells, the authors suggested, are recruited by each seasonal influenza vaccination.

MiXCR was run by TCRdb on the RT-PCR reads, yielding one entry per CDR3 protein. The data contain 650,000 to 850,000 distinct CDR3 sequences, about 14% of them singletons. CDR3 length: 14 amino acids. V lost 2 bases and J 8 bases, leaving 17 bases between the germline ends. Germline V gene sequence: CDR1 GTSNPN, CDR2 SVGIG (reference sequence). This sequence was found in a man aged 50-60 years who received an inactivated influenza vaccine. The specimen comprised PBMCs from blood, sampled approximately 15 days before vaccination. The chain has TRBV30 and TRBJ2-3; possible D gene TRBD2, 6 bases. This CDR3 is CAWSRGGETGTQYF. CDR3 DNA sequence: TGTGCCTGGAGTCGGGGCGGGGAGACCGGTACGCAGTATTTT. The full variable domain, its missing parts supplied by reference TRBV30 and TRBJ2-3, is SQTIHQWPATLVQPVGSPLSLECTVEGTSNPNLYWYRQAAGRGLQLLFYSVGIGQISSEVPQNLSASRPQDRQFILSSKKLLLSDSGFYLCAWSRGGETGTQYFGPGTRLTVL.